A single TCR beta chain is shown here with its context. The antigen is undetermined. The data are from a study of cytotoxic CD8 clonotypes in ibrutinib-treated CLL. Study in general: Responses: 24 partial, 2 complete; after median approximately 68 months, 14 stayed remitted, approximately twelve progressed. On average, around 85,000 productive rearrangements and around 230,000 productive templates per sample. Study-level results: Higher circulating CD8+ T-cell counts strongly accompanied higher baseline clonality, above age-matched healthy donors. Public clonotypes, found uncommonly, either contracted or stayed stable on treatment.

Sequencing used immunoSEQ multiplex PCR; TCRdb keeps in-frame clones, though not all of them. Of some 80,000 clones detected, more than 75% appear once; the ten largest clones hold 4.8%. CDR1 is MDHEN and CDR2 is SYDVKM in the germline V gene. The CDR3 loop spans 17 amino acids. Trimming removed 6 bases from V and 0 bases from J, with 18 bases in between. This chain connects TRBV28 to TRBJ1-3; unclear D gene. This specimen consisted of PBMCs, obtained after 12 months of ibrutinib treatment. The TCR comes from a human donor with chronic lymphocytic leukemia. In DNA form, the CDR3 reads TGTGCCAGCAGGCATTTGGTCGGCAGGCGCTCTGGAAACACCATATATTTT. It codes for CASRHLVGRRSGNTIYF.